This is a list of T cell receptor beta chains from one sample in a study of T cells in Graves' hyperthyroidism and ophthalmopathy. TCRdb called the multiplex PCR reads again in MiXCR, with one record for every CDR3 protein. The sample contains approximately 510,000 distinct CDR3 sequences, approximately 49% of which appear only once. The sequencing input was peripheral blood or thyroid tissue (not recorded which). All receptors come from an adult woman with Graves' disease, either hyperthyroidism or ophthalmopathy (not recorded which). The CDR3 runs from the conserved cysteine through the conserved F or W. The order of the fields is CDR3 protein, V gene, J gene.

CDR3: CASSQPGLAAQHF
V: TRBV2
J: TRBJ1-5

CDR3: CASSFYICSALFSTEQYF
V: TRBV5-4
J: TRBJ2-7

CDR3: CASSFEGIGNQPQHF
V: TRBV7-9
J: TRBJ1-5

CDR3: CVSETGTSGGTGELFF
V: TRBV5-1
J: TRBJ2-2

CDR3: CASSLAVAGTEQYF
V: TRBV5-1
J: TRBJ2-7

CDR3: CASSPLISPLHF
V: TRBV25-1
J: TRBJ1-6

CDR3: CATSRETQGPETQYF
V: TRBV15
J: TRBJ2-5

CDR3: CASRQNTGIRNQPQHF
V: TRBV19
J: TRBJ1-5

CDR3: CASSPGTGGTQPQHF
V: TRBV27
J: TRBJ1-5

CDR3: CASSAQGQGSYEQYF
V: TRBV9
J: TRBJ2-7

CDR3: CASTLAGSGNTIYF
V: TRBV9
J: TRBJ1-3

CDR3: CASSFEGLMNTEAFF
V: TRBV3-1
J: TRBJ1-1

CDR3: CAISATGGRDSGANVLTF
V: TRBV6-5
J: TRBJ2-6

CDR3: CAISPSTGADGELFF
V: TRBV10-3
J: TRBJ2-2

CDR3: CASSQGQQNTGELFF
V: TRBV4-2
J: TRBJ2-2

CDR3: CASSESRAGPLGYTF
V: TRBV10-2
J: TRBJ1-2

CDR3: CAISEYGITSSYEQYF
V: TRBV10-3
J: TRBJ2-7

CDR3: CASRRGGANEKLFF
V: TRBV12-3/TRBV12-4
J: TRBJ1-4

CDR3: CSARVETGQETQYF
V: TRBV20-1
J: TRBJ2-5

CDR3: CASSLGDSSYEQYF
V: TRBV13
J: NA

CDR3: CASSVRGETQYF
V: TRBV7-6
J: TRBJ2-5

CDR3: CASSRVHNEQYF
V: TRBV11-2
J: TRBJ2-7

CDR3: CASSFSTGGDYVLTF
V: TRBV13
J: TRBJ2-6

CDR3: CASSPPGGAGELFF
V: TRBV6-5
J: TRBJ2-2

CDR3: CAWNMGGSAFF
V: TRBV30
J: TRBJ1-1

CDR3: CASTKAGNWHF
V: TRBV6-1
J: TRBJ1-5

CDR3: CASSGGRAGANVLTF
V: TRBV25-1
J: TRBJ2-6

CDR3: CASSPGYPPLHF
V: TRBV14
J: TRBJ1-6

CDR3: CAISRETATGELFF
V: TRBV10-3
J: TRBJ2-2

CDR3: CASSLEGGSPNTEAFF
V: TRBV7-9
J: TRBJ1-1